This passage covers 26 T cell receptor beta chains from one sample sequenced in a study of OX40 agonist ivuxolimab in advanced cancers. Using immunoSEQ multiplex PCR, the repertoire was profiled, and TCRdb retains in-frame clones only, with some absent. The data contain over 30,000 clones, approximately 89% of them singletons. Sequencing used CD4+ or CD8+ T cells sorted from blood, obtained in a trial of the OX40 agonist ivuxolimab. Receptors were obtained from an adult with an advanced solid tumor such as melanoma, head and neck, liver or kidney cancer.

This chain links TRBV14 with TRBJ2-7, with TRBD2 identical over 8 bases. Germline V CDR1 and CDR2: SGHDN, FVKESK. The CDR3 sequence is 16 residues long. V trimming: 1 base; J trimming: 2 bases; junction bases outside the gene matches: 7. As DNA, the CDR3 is TGTGCCAGCAGCCAAGGTCTGGGACTAGGTCCCTACGAGCAGTACTTC. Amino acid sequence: CASSQGLGLGPYEQYF.

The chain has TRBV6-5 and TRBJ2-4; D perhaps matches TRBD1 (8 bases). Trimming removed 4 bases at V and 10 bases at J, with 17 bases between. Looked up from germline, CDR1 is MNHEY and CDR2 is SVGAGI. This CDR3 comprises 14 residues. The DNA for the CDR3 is TGTGCCAGCAGTTTAGGCGGGGGACAGGAAATTCAGTACTTC. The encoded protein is CASSLGGGQEIQYF.

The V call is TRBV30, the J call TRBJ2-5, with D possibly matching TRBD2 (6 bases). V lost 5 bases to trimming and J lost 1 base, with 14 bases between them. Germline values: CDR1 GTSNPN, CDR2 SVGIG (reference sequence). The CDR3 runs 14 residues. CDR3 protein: CAWGLAKAQETQYF. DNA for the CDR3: TGTGCCTGGGGCCTAGCGAAGGCCCAAGAGACCCAGTACTTC.

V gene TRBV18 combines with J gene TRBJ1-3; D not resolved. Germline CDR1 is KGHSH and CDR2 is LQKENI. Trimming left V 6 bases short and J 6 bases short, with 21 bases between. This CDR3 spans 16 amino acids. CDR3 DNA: TGTGCCAGCTCCGCCGAGTGGGTCGAGGCTCCAAACACCATATATTTT. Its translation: CASSAEWVEAPNTIYF.

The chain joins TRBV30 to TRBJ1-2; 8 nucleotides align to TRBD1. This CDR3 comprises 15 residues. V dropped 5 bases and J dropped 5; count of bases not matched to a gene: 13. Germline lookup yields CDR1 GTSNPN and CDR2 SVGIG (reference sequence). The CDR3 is CAWVRDRSTGYGYTF. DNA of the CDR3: TGTGCCTGGGTCCGGGACAGGTCAACGGGATATGGCTACACCTTC.

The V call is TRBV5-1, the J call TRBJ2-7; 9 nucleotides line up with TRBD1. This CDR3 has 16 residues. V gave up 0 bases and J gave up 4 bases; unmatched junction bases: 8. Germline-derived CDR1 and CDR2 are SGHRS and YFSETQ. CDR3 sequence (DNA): TGCGCCAGCAGCTTGGCACTGGACAGGGGAAATTACGAGCAGTACTTC. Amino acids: CASSLALDRGNYEQYF.

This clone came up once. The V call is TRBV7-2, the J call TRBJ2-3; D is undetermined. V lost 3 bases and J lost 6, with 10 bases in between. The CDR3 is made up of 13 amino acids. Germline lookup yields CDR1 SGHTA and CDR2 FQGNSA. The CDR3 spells CASSLGQVDTQYF. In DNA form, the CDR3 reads TGTGCCAGCAGCTTGGGCCAAGTCGATACGCAGTATTTT.

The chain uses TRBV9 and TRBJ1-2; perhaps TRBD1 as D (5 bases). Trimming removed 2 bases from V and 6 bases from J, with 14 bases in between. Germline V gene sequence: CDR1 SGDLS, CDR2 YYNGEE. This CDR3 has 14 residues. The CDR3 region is CASSVQSQGNGYTF. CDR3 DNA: TGTGCCAGCAGCGTCCAAAGCCAGGGCAATGGCTACACCTTC.

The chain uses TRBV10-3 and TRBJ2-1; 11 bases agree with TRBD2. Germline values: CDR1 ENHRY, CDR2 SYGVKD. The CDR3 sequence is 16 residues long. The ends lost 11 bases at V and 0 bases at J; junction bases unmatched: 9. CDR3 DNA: TGTGCCGTCACTAGCGGGGGCCCTAGCTCCTACAATGAGCAGTTCTTC. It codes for CAVTSGGPSSYNEQFF.

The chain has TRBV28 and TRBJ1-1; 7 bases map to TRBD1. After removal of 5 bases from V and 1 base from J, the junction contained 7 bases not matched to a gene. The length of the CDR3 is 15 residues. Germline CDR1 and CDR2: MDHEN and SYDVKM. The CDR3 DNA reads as TGTGCCAGCAGTCCCTACAGGGGAGGGAACACTGAAGCTTTCTTT. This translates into CASSPYRGGNTEAFF.

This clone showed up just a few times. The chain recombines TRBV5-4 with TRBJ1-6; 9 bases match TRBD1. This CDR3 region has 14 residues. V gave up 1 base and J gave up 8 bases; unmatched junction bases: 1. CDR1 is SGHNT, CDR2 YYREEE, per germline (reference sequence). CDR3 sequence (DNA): TGTGCCAGCAGCTTGAGGACAGGGGATTCACCCCTCCACTTT. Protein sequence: CASSLRTGDSPLHF.

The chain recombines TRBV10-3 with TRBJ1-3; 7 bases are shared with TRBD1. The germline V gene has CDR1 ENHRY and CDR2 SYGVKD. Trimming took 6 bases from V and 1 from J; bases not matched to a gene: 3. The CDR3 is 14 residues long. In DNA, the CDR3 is TGTGCCATCAGATCGGACAGGTCTGGAAACACCATATATTTT. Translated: CAIRSDRSGNTIYF.

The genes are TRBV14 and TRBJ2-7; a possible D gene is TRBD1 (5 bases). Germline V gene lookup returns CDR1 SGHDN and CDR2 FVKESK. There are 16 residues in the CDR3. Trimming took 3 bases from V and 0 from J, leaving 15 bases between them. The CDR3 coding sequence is TGTGCCAGCAGCCATATAGGGCAGGGCACCTCCTACGAGCAGTACTTC. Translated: CASSHIGQGTSYEQYF.

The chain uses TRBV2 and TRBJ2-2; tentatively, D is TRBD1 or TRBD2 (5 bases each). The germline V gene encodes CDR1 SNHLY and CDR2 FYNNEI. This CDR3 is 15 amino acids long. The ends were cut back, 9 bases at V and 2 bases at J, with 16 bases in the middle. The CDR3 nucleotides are TGTGCCAGTGGCCCACGAGGGGCAAACACCGGGGAGCTGTTTTTT. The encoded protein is CASGPRGANTGELFF.

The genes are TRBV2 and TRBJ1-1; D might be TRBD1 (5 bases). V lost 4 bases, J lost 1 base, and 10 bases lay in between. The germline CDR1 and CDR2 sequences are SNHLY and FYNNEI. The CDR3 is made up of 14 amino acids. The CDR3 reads CASSVGPTNTEAFF. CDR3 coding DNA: TGTGCCAGCAGTGTGGGACCGACGAACACTGAAGCTTTCTTT.

The CDR3, as DNA: TGTGCCAGCAGCCCGACAGGGGGGATTGGTGAGCAGTACTTC. This gives the protein CASSPTGGIGEQYF. J is TRBJ2-7 and V is TRBV7-9; the match to TRBD1 covers 9 bases. V lost 5 bases and J lost 7; bases outside the gene matches: 9. The CDR3 loop spans 14 amino acids. Germline assignment: CDR1 SEHNR and CDR2 FQNEAQ (reference sequence). The full variable domain, completed using reference TRBV7-9 and TRBJ2-7, is DTGVSQNPRHKITKRGQNVTFRCDPISEHNRLYWYRQTLGQGPEFLTYFQNEAQLEKSRLLSDRFSAERPKGSFSTLEIQRTEQGDSAMYLCASSPTGGIGEQYFGPGTRLTVT.

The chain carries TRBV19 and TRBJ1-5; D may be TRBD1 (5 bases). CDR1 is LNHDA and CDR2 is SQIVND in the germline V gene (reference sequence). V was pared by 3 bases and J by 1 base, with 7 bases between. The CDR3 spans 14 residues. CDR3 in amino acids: CASSIPGSNQPQHF. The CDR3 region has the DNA TGTGCCAGTAGTATCCCAGGGAGCAATCAGCCCCAGCATTTT.

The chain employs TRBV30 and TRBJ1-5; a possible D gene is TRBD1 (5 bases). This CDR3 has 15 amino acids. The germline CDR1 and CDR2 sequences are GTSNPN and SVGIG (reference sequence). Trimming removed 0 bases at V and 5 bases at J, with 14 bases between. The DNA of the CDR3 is TGTGCCTGGAGTGTACCGTGGGGCTTTTATCAGCCCCAGCATTTT. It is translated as CAWSVPWGFYQPQHF.

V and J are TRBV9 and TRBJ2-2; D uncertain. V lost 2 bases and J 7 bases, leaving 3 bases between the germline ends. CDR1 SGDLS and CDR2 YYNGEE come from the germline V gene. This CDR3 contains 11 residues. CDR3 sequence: CASSVGGELFF. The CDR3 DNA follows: TGTGCCAGCAGCGTTGGCGGGGAGCTGTTTTTT.

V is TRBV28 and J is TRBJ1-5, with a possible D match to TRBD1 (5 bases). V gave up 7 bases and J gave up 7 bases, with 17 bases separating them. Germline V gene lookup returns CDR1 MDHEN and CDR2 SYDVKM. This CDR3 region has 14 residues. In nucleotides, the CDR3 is TGTGCCAGCATCCCCGGAGTCCAGGGACAGCCCCAGCATTTT. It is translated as CASIPGVQGQPQHF.

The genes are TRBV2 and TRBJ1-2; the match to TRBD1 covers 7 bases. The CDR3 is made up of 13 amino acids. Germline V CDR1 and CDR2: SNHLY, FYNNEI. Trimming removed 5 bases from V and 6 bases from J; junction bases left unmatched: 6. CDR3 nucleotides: TGTGCCAGCAGTCGACAGGGTCTGAATGGCTACACCTTC. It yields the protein CASSRQGLNGYTF.

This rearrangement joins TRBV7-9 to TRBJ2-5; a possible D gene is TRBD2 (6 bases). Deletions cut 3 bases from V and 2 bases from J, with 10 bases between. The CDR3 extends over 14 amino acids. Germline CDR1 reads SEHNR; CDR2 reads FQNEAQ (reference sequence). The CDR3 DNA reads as TGTGCCAGCAGCTTTTGGAGGGATCAAGAGACCCAGTACTTC. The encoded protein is CASSFWRDQETQYF.

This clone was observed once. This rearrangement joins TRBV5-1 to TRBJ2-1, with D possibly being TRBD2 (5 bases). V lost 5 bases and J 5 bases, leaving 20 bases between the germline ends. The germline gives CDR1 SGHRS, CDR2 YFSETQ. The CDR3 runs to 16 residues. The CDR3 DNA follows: TGCGCCAGCAGTCCTCGCCCGGCTAGCCGCAACAATGAGCAGTTCTTC. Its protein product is CASSPRPASRNNEQFF.

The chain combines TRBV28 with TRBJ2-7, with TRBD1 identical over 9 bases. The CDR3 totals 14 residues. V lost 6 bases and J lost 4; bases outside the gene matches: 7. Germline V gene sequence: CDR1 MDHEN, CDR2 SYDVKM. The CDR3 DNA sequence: TGTGCCAGCAGGCGGGGACAGGGTAGGTACGAGCAGTACTTC. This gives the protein CASRRGQGRYEQYF.

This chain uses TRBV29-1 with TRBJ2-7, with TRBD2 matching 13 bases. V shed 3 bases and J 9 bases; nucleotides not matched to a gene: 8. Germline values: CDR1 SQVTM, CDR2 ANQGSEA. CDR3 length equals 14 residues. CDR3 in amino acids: CSVDTGTSGEGQYF. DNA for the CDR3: TGCAGCGTTGACACCGGGACTAGCGGGGAGGGGCAGTACTTC.

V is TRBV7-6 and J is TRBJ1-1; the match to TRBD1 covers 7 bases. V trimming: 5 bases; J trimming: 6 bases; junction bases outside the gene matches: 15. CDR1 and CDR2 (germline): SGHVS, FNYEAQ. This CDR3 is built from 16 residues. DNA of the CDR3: TGTGCCAGCAGCCCCAGGGGGGGTTCTGGACGTTCTGAAGCTTTCTTT. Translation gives CASSPRGGSGRSEAFF.